This T cell receptor (beta chain) derives from a study of T cell changes during pregnancy in multiple sclerosis. Sequencing was performed with immunoSEQ multiplex PCR; in TCRdb, only in-frame clones are kept and a portion is missing. The sample records about 92,000 clones, more than 90% being singletons. V dropped 2 bases and J dropped 4 bases, with 14 bases sitting between them. CDR3 length: 15 amino acids. CDR1 is MGHRA and CDR2 is YSYEKL in the germline V gene. This clone occurred a few times. The sequences come from peripheral blood, collected in the first trimester of pregnancy. The chain recombines TRBV4-1 with TRBJ1-2; no reliable D call. The clonotype originates from a female donor with multiple sclerosis, enrolled in a pregnancy study. The CDR3 DNA sequence: TGCGCCAGCAGCCAACCTAGAGCTGAAATCTATGGCTACACCTTC. Its translation: CASSQPRAEIYGYTF.